These 16 T cell receptor beta chains share one sample of origin, sequenced in a study of blood T cell repertoires in COVID-19. TCRdb's copy holds only in-frame clones and misses some; the assay was immunoSEQ multiplex PCR. The sample consists of more than 300,000 clones, 80% to 85% of them appearing once. The specimen sequenced was PBMCs or T cells enriched from blood (not recorded which). Receptor source: a woman aged 45 to 65 who had recovered from COVID-19.

The rearrangement uses TRBV6-2 or TRBV6-3 and TRBJ2-3; possible D gene TRBD2, 6 bases. Germline CDR1 reads MNHEY; CDR2 reads SVGEGT. The CDR3 covers 15 residues. The V gene lost 5 bases and the J gene lost 0 bases, with 12 bases spanning the gap. Here the CDR3 DNA reads TGTGCCAGCAGTGACGGGCGGGAAAGCACAGATACGCAGTATTTT. It codes for CASSDGRESTDTQYF.

The V and J genes are TRBV3-1 (or the pseudogene TRBV3-2) and TRBJ1-2, with 10 positions matching TRBD1. This CDR3 region has 14 residues. The ends lost 4 bases at V and 7 bases at J; junction bases unmatched: 6. In germline, CDR1 is LGHDT, CDR2 YNNKEL (reference sequence). The CDR3 sequence is CASSPPGQGTGYTF. CDR3 sequence (DNA): TGTGCCAGCAGCCCGCCGGGACAGGGGACTGGCTACACCTTC.

V and J are TRBV12-5 and TRBJ2-5; weak D call: TRBD2 (5 bases). The CDR3 contains 13 residues. V gave up 7 bases and J gave up 3 bases, with 12 bases separating them. CDR1 and CDR2 from the germline V gene are LGHNT and FRNRAP. This CDR3 reads CASAPVGKETQYF. CDR3 bases: TGTGCTAGTGCCCCGGTCGGGAAAGAGACCCAGTACTTC.

The V and J genes are TRBV23-1 and TRBJ2-3, with 9 bases aligning to TRBD2. TRBV23-1 is an open reading frame, and its role is uncertain. This CDR3 contains 18 residues. V shed 0 bases and J 1 base; nucleotides not matched to a gene: 8. In DNA, the CDR3 is TGCGCCAGCAGTCAATCGGTTAGCGGGGGCAGCGGCACAGATACGCAGTATTTT. Protein: CASSQSVSGGSGTDTQYF.

This sequence joins TRBV5-4 and TRBJ2-3; 7 bases fit TRBD2. The junction had 1 base not matched to a gene; V was cut back by 8 bases and J by 1 base. The germline CDR1 and CDR2 sequences are SGHNT and YYREEE (reference sequence). The CDR3 has 12 amino acids. CDR3 amino acids: CASGRGTDTQYF. DNA of the CDR3: TGTGCCAGTGGGAGGGGCACAGATACGCAGTATTTT.

The chain is built from TRBV3-1 (or the pseudogene TRBV3-2) and TRBJ2-1, with 11 bases matching TRBD2. After removal of 6 bases from V and 6 bases from J, the junction contained 4 bases not matched to a gene. The CDR3 extends over 14 amino acids. CDR1 and CDR2 (germline): LGHDT, YNNKEL (reference sequence). CDR3 in DNA: TGTGCCAGCAGGACTAGCGGGACTTCCAATGAGCAGTTCTTC. Translated, it gives CASRTSGTSNEQFF.

The genes are TRBV6-2 or TRBV6-3 and TRBJ1-1; D gene uncertain. This CDR3 is 12 amino acids long. V was clipped by 4 bases and J by 4 bases, with 7 bases between them. In germline, CDR1 is MNHEY, CDR2 SVGEGT. CDR3 bases: TGTGCCAGCAGTTTAGCGTCCACTGAAGCTTTCTTT. Translation gives CASSLASTEAFF.

This clone was seen a single time. CDR3 protein: CASSPDRGGLNEQYF. The CDR3 bases are TGTGCCAGCTCACCTGACAGGGGCGGACTGAACGAGCAGTACTTC. This rearrangement joins TRBV18 to TRBJ2-7; 8 positions agree with TRBD1. Per germline, CDR1 KGHSH and CDR2 LQKENI. CDR3 length: 15 residues. V lost 3 bases and J lost 5; bases outside the gene matches: 9.

The gene calls are TRBV13 and TRBJ2-3, with a tentative D call TRBD2 (7 bases). In germline, CDR1 is PRHDT, CDR2 FYEKMQ (reference sequence). This CDR3 has 14 amino acids. The ends were cut back, 5 bases at V and 3 bases at J, with 12 bases in the middle. The CDR3: CASSTGTITDTQYF. CDR3 in DNA: TGTGCCAGCAGCACAGGGACTATTACAGATACGCAGTATTTT.

V and J are TRBV7-9 and TRBJ2-1, with 7 bases aligning to TRBD1. Trimming took 5 bases from V and 8 from J; bases not matched to a gene: 12. Germline V gives CDR1 SEHNR, CDR2 FQNEAQ (reference sequence). The CDR3 spans 15 residues. Here the CDR3 DNA reads TGTGCCAGCAGCCCGACAGGGTCTGTGGTCGATGAGCAGTTCTTC. Amino acids: CASSPTGSVVDEQFF.

The chain uses TRBV28 and TRBJ2-7; TRBD1 aligns across 7 bases. The CDR3 totals 12 residues. The trim removed 6 bases at V and 2 bases at J, leaving 1 base unmatched. From germline, CDR1 is MDHEN and CDR2 SYDVKM. The CDR3 DNA follows: TGTGCCAGCAGGGGACAGCCCTACGAGCAGTACTTC. As protein: CASRGQPYEQYF.

The chain carries TRBV7-9 and TRBJ1-3; D remains unclear. CDR1 and CDR2 (germline): SEHNR, FQNEAQ (reference sequence). The CDR3 contains 16 residues. V was trimmed by 5 bases and J by 0 bases, leaving 14 bases between them. The CDR3 sequence is CASSTLGVSSGNTIYF. CDR3 bases: TGTGCCAGCAGCACCCTAGGAGTGAGCTCTGGAAACACCATATATTTT. Using reference TRBV7-9 and TRBJ1-3 for the parts outside the CDR3, the full variable domain is DTGVSQNPRHKITKRGQNVTFRCDPISEHNRLYWYRQTLGQGPEFLTYFQNEAQLEKSRLLSDRFSAERPKGSFSTLEIQRTEQGDSAMYLCASSTLGVSSGNTIYFGEGSWLTVV.

In DNA form, the CDR3 reads TGCAGCGTTGCGACGGGAACTAATGAAAAACTGTTTTTT. Translated: CSVATGTNEKLFF. The chain uses TRBV29-1 and TRBJ1-4; D is ambiguous. CDR1 SQVTM and CDR2 ANQGSEA come from the germline V gene. The CDR3 has 13 residues. V lost 4 bases, J lost 1 base, and 7 bases lay in between.

J is TRBJ2-5 and V is TRBV30; a possible D gene is TRBD1 (5 bases). Germline CDR1 GTSNPN, CDR2 SVGIG (reference sequence). V was pared by 4 bases and J by 2 bases, with 8 bases between. CDR3 length equals 12 residues. Written as DNA, the CDR3 is TGTGCCTGGATGACAGAGCAAGAGACCCAGTACTTC. Protein sequence: CAWMTEQETQYF.

The chain carries TRBV6-5 and TRBJ2-3, with 7 bases that match TRBD2. This CDR3 region has 14 residues. CDR1 MNHEY and CDR2 SVGAGI come from the germline V gene. V trimming: 2 bases; J trimming: 1 base; junction bases outside the gene matches: 0. The CDR3 nucleotides are TGTGCCAGCAGTTACGCGGGGGGCACAGATACGCAGTATTTT. Encoded protein: CASSYAGGTDTQYF.

J is TRBJ2-1 and V is TRBV6-2 or TRBV6-3; 7 nucleotides agree with TRBD1. Losses at the gene ends were 5 bases for V and 2 bases for J; bases not matched to a gene: 6. From germline, CDR1 is MNHEY and CDR2 SVGEGT. The CDR3 has 15 amino acids. CDR3 amino acids: CASSIQGSPYNEQFF. The CDR3 coding sequence is TGTGCCAGCAGTATACAGGGGTCCCCCTACAATGAGCAGTTCTTC.